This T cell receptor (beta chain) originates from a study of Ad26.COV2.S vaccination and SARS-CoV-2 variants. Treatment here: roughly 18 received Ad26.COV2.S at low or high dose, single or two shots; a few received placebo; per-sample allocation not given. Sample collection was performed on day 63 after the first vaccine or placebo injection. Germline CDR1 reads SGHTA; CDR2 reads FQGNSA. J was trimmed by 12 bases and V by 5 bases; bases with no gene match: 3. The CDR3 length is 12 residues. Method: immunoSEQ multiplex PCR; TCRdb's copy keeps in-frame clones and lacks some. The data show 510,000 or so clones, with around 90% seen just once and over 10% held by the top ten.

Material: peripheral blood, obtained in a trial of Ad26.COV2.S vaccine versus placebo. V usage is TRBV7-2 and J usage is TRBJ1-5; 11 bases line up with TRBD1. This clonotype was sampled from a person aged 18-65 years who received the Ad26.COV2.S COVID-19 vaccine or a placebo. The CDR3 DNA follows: TGTGCCAGCAGCCAAGGGACAGGGGGCCAGCATTTT. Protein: CASSQGTGGQHF.